This T cell receptor beta chain emerged from a study of T cell responses to AZD1222 COVID-19 vaccine. General observations from the study: The donor group comprised mostly white British people and more females; the analysis possibly underestimated clonal diversity. Regions 160-218 and 743-854 dominated among vaccine-associated CD4 TCRs spanning spike. Just a handful of AZD1222 recipients tested seropositive at baseline.

This clone was detected once. No antigen is known for it. Sequencing was performed with immunoSEQ multiplex PCR; in TCRdb, only in-frame clones are kept and a portion is missing. Among under 130,000 clones, 70% to 90% were seen once, and the ten largest hold over 8%. The V gene's germline CDR1 is KGHSH and CDR2 LQKENI. The germline V and J ends were trimmed by 4 bases and 7 bases, with 19 bases remaining between them. This CDR3 spans 16 amino acids. The rearrangement links TRBV18 to TRBJ2-2, with D possibly matching TRBD1 (6 bases). Sequenced material: peripheral blood, taken on day 0 of AZD1222 vaccination. This clonotype was sampled from an adult in good health. The CDR3 nucleotides are TGTGCCAGCTCACGACAGGCCGATTCTTGGAGCGGGGAGCTGTTTTTT. It is translated as CASSRQADSWSGELFF.